The 19 T cell receptor beta chains presented below share a single source sample, sequenced in a study of blood T cells in healthy people across ages. Alongside a J-beta primer mix, a sample-barcoded 5' primer served in a second PCR lasting roughly 7 to 11 cycles. TCRdb used MiXCR to reprocess the 5' RACE reads, holding one entry per CDR3 protein. The sample has some 930,000 distinct CDR3 sequences, about 28% seen once; the top ten hold more than 8.5%. These data are also associated with another study on T cells of mothers and their children.

Sequencing was done on a sample of blood. These receptors all come from a woman aged 40 to 50 in good health.

The rearrangement links TRBV3-1 to TRBJ2-7; D remains unclear. The CDR3 covers 14 residues. V lost 5 bases, J lost 9 bases, and 20 bases lay in between. Per the germline V gene, CDR1 is LGHDT and CDR2 is YNNKEL (reference sequence). CDR3 amino acids: CASSSVRLDIVQYF. Written as DNA, the CDR3 is TGTGCCAGCAGCTCCGTGCGACTGGATATCGTGCAGTACTTC.

This clonotype was observed at least ten times. This chain joins TRBV20-1 and TRBJ1-2; 9 bases fit TRBD1. The V gene end was trimmed by 2 bases and the J gene end by 8 bases; junction bases not matched to a gene: 9. Germline values: CDR1 DFQATT, CDR2 SNEGSKA (reference sequence). This CDR3 is built from 14 residues. CDR3 in DNA: TGCAGTGCTAGATCTCGGACAGGGGTAGTCGGCTACACCTTC. It codes for CSARSRTGVVGYTF.

For this clonotype: The DNA is left out, because the CDR3 cannot be placed on it with certainty; the CDR3 is given as TCRdb lists it. This chain links TRBV5-1 with TRBJ2-6; the table's D call, TRBD1, was not checked against the DNA. The CDR3 has 18 amino acids, counting both end residues. Per the germline V gene, CDR1 is SGHRS and CDR2 is YFSETQ. The CDR3 loop is CVSSLEGSVGSGANVQTF.

The chain recombines TRBV20-1 with TRBJ2-1, with a weak D call TRBD1 (5 bases). The CDR3 is 11 amino acids. Germline assignment: CDR1 DFQATT and CDR2 SNEGSKA (reference sequence). V was shortened by 5 bases and J by 10 bases, with 12 bases between the two germline ends. The CDR3 protein is CSALQGNEQFF. CDR3 nucleotides: TGCAGTGCTTTGCAGGGCAACGAGCAGTTCTTC.

At least ten counts were recorded for this clonotype. The chain is built from TRBV4-1 and TRBJ2-1; 11 bases are shared with TRBD2. The CDR3 consists of 17 residues. The germline V gene has CDR1 MGHRA and CDR2 YSYEKL. After removal of 0 bases from V and 4 bases from J, the junction contained 5 bases not matched to a gene. CDR3 protein: CASSQEASGGSYNEQFF. CDR3 in DNA: TGCGCCAGCAGCCAAGAGGCTAGCGGGGGGTCATACAATGAGCAGTTCTTC.

The genes are TRBV4-1 and TRBJ1-4; 7 bases fit TRBD1. The CDR3 has 16 amino acids. The J segment lost 0 bases and the V segment lost 5 bases, leaving 6 bases of the junction unmatched. Looked up from germline, CDR1 is MGHRA and CDR2 is YSYEKL. CDR3 DNA: TGCGCCAGCAGCGAAGGACAGGCCACAACTAATGAAAAACTGTTTTTT. Protein: CASSEGQATTNEKLFF.

The rearrangement links TRBV9 to TRBJ1-5; D call uncertain. CDR1 and CDR2 from the germline V gene are SGDLS and YYNGEE. V was pared by 4 bases and J by 4 bases, with 12 bases between. CDR3 length: 14 amino acids. Here the CDR3 DNA reads TGTGCCAGCAGCACCCGGCCCGAAAATCAGCCCCAGCATTTT. It yields the protein CASSTRPENQPQHF. The whole variable domain, remainder taken from reference TRBV9 and TRBJ1-5, is DSGVTQTPKHLITATGQRVTLRCSPRSGDLSVYWYQQSLDQGLQFLIQYYNGEERAKGNILERFSAQQFPDLHSELNLSSLELGDSALYFCASSTRPENQPQHFGDGTRLSIL.

This clonotype appeared many times. The rearrangement links TRBV27 to TRBJ2-5; 12 nucleotides align to TRBD2. The CDR3 consists of 16 residues. The V segment lost 5 bases and the J segment 1 base; nucleotides outside the gene matches: 5. Germline assignment: CDR1 MNHEY and CDR2 SMNVEV (reference sequence). This CDR3 is CASSALAGGLQETQYF. In DNA form, the CDR3 reads TGTGCCAGCAGTGCACTAGCGGGGGGACTCCAAGAGACCCAGTACTTC.

This clonotype was found many times. The V and J genes are TRBV6-5 and TRBJ2-1; D gene unclear. Between the trimmed V and J ends, which lost 2 bases and 6 bases, there was a span of 14 bases. Looked up from germline, CDR1 is MNHEY and CDR2 is SVGAGI. There are 15 residues in the CDR3. The CDR3 DNA reads TGTGCCAGCAGTTACGGAGCACCATCGCTCAATGAGCAGTTCTTC. Amino acid sequence: CASSYGAPSLNEQFF.

This chain joins TRBV7-3 and TRBJ2-5; TRBD2 might be the D (6 bases). The CDR3 totals 13 residues. The germline V gene encodes CDR1 SGHTA and CDR2 FQGTGA. V lost 6 bases and J lost 4, with 12 bases in between. The CDR3 region has the DNA TGTGCCAGCAGTTTTAACGGGAGAGAGACCCAGTACTTC. Its translation is CASSFNGRETQYF. Full variable domain (rest looked up from reference TRBV7-3 and TRBJ2-5): GAGVSQTPSNKVTEKGKYVELRCDPISGHTALYWYRQSLGQGPEFLIYFQGTGAADDSGLPNDRFFAVRPEGSVSTLKIQRTERGDSAVYLCASSFNGRETQYFGPGTRLLVL.

This clonotype occurred a few times. This chain links TRBV7-2 with TRBJ2-1, with a possible D match to TRBD1 (5 bases). Trimming stripped 3 bases from V and 4 bases from J, with 10 bases between. This CDR3 region has 14 residues. Germline V CDR1 and CDR2: SGHTA, FQGNSA. The CDR3 is CASSFTRDYNEQFF. CDR3 DNA: TGTGCCAGCAGCTTCACCAGGGATTACAATGAGCAGTTCTTC.

The chain uses TRBV6-1 and TRBJ2-6, with TRBD2 matching over 7 bases. V trimming: 6 bases; J trimming: 2 bases; junction bases outside the gene matches: 7. Germline loops: CDR1 MNHNS, CDR2 SASEGT. The CDR3 is made up of 16 amino acids. Here the CDR3 DNA reads TGTGCCAGCAGGGAACTAGCGTTAACTGGGGCCAACGTCCTGACTTTC. Amino acids: CASRELALTGANVLTF.

The rearrangement joins TRBV10-3 to TRBJ2-5; a weak D match, TRBD1 (5 bases). The CDR3 consists of 15 residues. Trimming took 0 bases from V and 0 from J, leaving 8 bases between them. Germline V CDR1 and CDR2: ENHRY, SYGVKD. For the CDR3, the DNA is TGTGCCATCAGTGAGTCGATGACAGACCAAGAGACCCAGTACTTC. Translation: CAISESMTDQETQYF.

V is TRBV29-1 and J is TRBJ1-2, with 10 bases fitting TRBD1. The length of the CDR3 is 14 residues. Trimming cost V 6 bases and J 3 bases; bases outside gene matches: 7. Germline loops: CDR1 SQVTM, CDR2 ANQGSEA. CDR3 protein: CSVDRGWTDYGYTF. In DNA form, the CDR3 reads TGCAGCGTGGACAGGGGGTGGACAGACTATGGCTACACCTTC.

The chain carries TRBV3-1 and TRBJ2-3; possibly TRBD2 for D (6 bases). Germline V gene sequence: CDR1 LGHDT, CDR2 YNNKEL (reference sequence). Trimming took off 4 bases at V and 5 bases at J, with 16 bases between the two ends. The CDR3 extends over 15 amino acids. The CDR3 spells CASSLAAGGVDTQYF. In DNA form, the CDR3 reads TGTGCCAGCAGCCTCGCCGCCGGCGGGGTAGATACGCAGTATTTT.

J is TRBJ2-1 and V is TRBV2; no definite D call. Trimming took off 1 base at V and 5 bases at J, with 6 bases between the two ends. The CDR3 is 13 amino acids. Germline-derived CDR1 and CDR2 are SNHLY and FYNNEI. The CDR3 region is CASSEGRHNEQFF. The DNA of the CDR3 is TGTGCCAGCAGTGAAGGGCGGCACAATGAGCAGTTCTTC.

This clonotype has just a few counts. The gene calls are TRBV7-3 and TRBJ2-7; a weak D match, TRBD1 (6 bases). The germline V gene encodes CDR1 SGHTA and CDR2 FQGTGA. This CDR3 has 15 residues. The ends were cut back, 5 bases at V and 2 bases at J, with 16 bases in the middle. This CDR3 reads CASSQGGTLPYEQYF. The CDR3 nucleotides read TGTGCCAGCAGCCAAGGGGGAACCTTACCCTACGAGCAGTACTTC.

The chain is built from TRBV10-3 and TRBJ2-1; D is perhaps TRBD1 or TRBD2 (5 bases each). The end of the DNA fits TRBJ2-7 better, so the J call may be wrong. CDR3 length: 18 amino acids. Germline V CDR1 and CDR2: ENHRY, SYGVKD. CDR3: CAISESILRDGSYNEQYF. CDR3 bases: TGTGCCATCAGTGAGTCGATATTACGGGACGGCTCCTACAATGAGCAGTACTTC.

Ten or more counts support this clonotype. Germline is not matched at one junction end, which may reflect a read error. The chain carries TRBV7-9 and TRBJ2-1; D might be TRBD1 (6 bases). Germline CDR1 and CDR2: SEHNR and FQNEAQ (reference sequence). CDR3 size: 15 residues. The CDR3 DNA follows: TGTGCCAACAGCTTAGGGGCAGGGGTTTACAATGAGCAGTTCTTC. Its protein is CANSLGAGVYNEQFF. Drawing the rest from reference TRBV7-9 and TRBJ2-1, the complete variable domain is DTGVSQNPRHKITKRGQNVTFRCDPISEHNRLYWYRQTLGQGPEFLTYFQNEAQLEKSRLLSDRFSAERPKGSFSTLEIQRTEQGDSAMYLCANSLGAGVYNEQFFGPGTRLTVL.